The rows below give T cell receptor beta chains drawn from one sample of a study of blood T cells in healthy people across ages. TCRdb reprocessed the 5' RACE reads with MiXCR, giving one entry per CDR3 protein. The repertoire has more than 650,000 distinct CDR3 sequences, roughly 25% of them found once; the top ten carry approximately 2.9%. The data were also submitted as part of a second study, on T cells of mothers and their children.

Sequences were obtained from blood. All receptors come from a boy younger than 18 in good health. Each CDR3 is given with its conserved first and last residue. D genes are given only for firm matches. A row's size may be missing; if present it is once, few, many or a size class.

- TRBJ2-1 - TRBV7-3 CASSPDFYTEQFF TGTGCCAGCAGCCCAGACTTTTACACTGAGCAGTTCTTC
few TRBJ1-4 - TRBV6-1 CASSEVRGGSEKLFF TGTGCCAGCAGTGAAGTAAGGGGAGGTTCGGAAAAACTGTTTTTT
few TRBJ1-2 - TRBV5-1 CASSLEAEGYGYTF TGCGCCAGCAGCTTGGAGGCGGAGGGCTATGGCTACACCTTC
- TRBJ2-7 - TRBV20-1 CSARDPRSTSLEQYF TGCAGTGCTAGAGATCCCCGGTCTACCTCCCTCGAGCAGTACTTC
few TRBJ2-7 TRBD2 TRBV2 CASRKTSGHSYEQYF TGTGCCAGCAGGAAAACTAGCGGGCACTCCTACGAGCAGTACTTC
- TRBJ2-1 TRBD2 TRBV7-2 CASSSGGFREQFF TGTGCCAGCAGCTCCGGGGGGTTCAGGGAGCAGTTCTTC
- TRBJ2-1 TRBD1 TRBV11-2 CANSSDRGLYNEQFF TGTGCCAACAGCTCCGACAGGGGGCTCTACAATGAGCAGTTCTTC
- TRBJ2-7 TRBD2 TRBV20-1 CSARGLLAGTYEQYF TGCAGTGCTAGAGGTTTACTAGCGGGAACCTACGAGCAGTACTTC
- TRBJ1-1 - TRBV7-9 CASREQLNTEAFF TGTGCCAGCAGGGAACAGCTTAACACTGAAGCTTTCTTT
few TRBJ2-7 - TRBV6-5 CASSYSSGSHEQYF TGTGCCAGCAGTTACTCCTCAGGGAGCCACGAGCAGTACTTC
- TRBJ2-7 TRBD1 TRBV3-1 CASSQGTGEFYEQYF TGTGCCAGCAGCCAAGGGACAGGAGAGTTTTACGAGCAGTACTTC
- TRBJ2-7 TRBD2 TRBV27 CASSPPKRGPSYEQYF TGTGCCAGCAGCCCCCCAAAGCGGGGGCCCTCCTACGAGCAGTACTTC
many TRBJ2-2 TRBD2 TRBV5-1 CASSLMASGGQPNTGELFF TGCGCCAGCAGCTTGATGGCTAGCGGGGGGCAACCGAACACCGGGGAGCTGTTTTTT
- TRBJ1-4 - TRBV5-1 CASSSGQPTNEKLFF TGCGCCAGCAGCTCGGGACAACCAACTAATGAAAAACTGTTTTTT
- TRBJ2-1 TRBD1 TRBV5-1 CASSATGTGGSDEQFF TGCGCCAGCAGCGCCACCGGGACAGGGGGATCCGATGAGCAGTTCTTC
- TRBJ2-5 - TRBV21-1 CASSKHVLSQETQYF TGTGCCAGCAGCAAACACGTCCTGAGCCAAGAGACCCAGTACTTC
many TRBJ2-5 TRBD2 TRBV12-3/TRBV12-4 CASRGGQETQYF TGTGCCAGCAGGGGGGGGCAAGAGACCCAGTACTTC
- TRBJ1-6 TRBD1 TRBV5-1 CASSMAQGGYSPLHF TGCGCCAGCAGCATGGCCCAGGGGGGGTATTCACCCCTCCACTTT
- TRBJ1-2 - TRBV29-1 CSAERGGRDGYTF TGCAGCGCGGAGCGGGGGGGCAGGGATGGCTACACCTTC
few TRBJ1-1 - TRBV12-3/TRBV12-4 CASSRTGGGAGAFF TGTGCCAGCAGCCGGACCGGGGGGGGTGCGGGAGCTTTCTTT
few TRBJ1-1 - TRBV12-3/TRBV12-4 CASSFLTENAEAFF TGTGCCAGCAGTTTTTTAACTGAGAACGCTGAAGCTTTCTTT
few TRBJ2-5 - TRBV14 CASSQGLRPETQYF TGTGCCAGCAGCCAAGGGCTAAGACCAGAGACCCAGTACTTC
- TRBJ2-1 - TRBV30 CAWSIRIGNEQFF TGTGCCTGGAGCATCCGGATCGGCAATGAGCAGTTCTTC
- TRBJ1-4 - TRBV4-1 CASSSPTAGRAEGNEKLFF TGCGCCAGCAGCTCCCCAACGGCAGGGAGGGCCGAGGGTAATGAAAAACTGTTTTTT
- TRBJ1-4 TRBD1 TRBV10-3 CAISGTFDRGNEKLFF TGTGCCATCAGTGGGACTTTTGACAGGGGTAATGAAAAACTGTTTTTT
- TRBJ1-3 - TRBV6-6 CASTLGNTIYF TGTGCCAGCACTTTGGGAAACACCATATATTTT
few TRBJ2-4 - TRBV9 CASSVEGGRSNIQYF TGTGCCAGCAGCGTAGAAGGTGGTAGGAGTAACATTCAGTACTTC
- TRBJ2-7 - TRBV9 CASSPTVRAYEQYF TGTGCCAGCAGCCCGACAGTCCGGGCCTACGAGCAGTACTTC
- TRBJ1-6 - TRBV2 CASSERQLISYNSPLHF TGTGCCAGCAGTGAACGACAGCTTATCTCCTATAATTCACCCCTCCACTTT
- TRBJ2-3 TRBD2 TRBV2 CAGRAGTSGDTQYF TGTGCCGGGAGGGCCGGGACTAGTGGGGATACGCAGTATTTT
- TRBJ2-4 - TRBV28 CASSFPTFLNIQYF TGTGCCAGCAGTTTCCCAACCTTCTTAAACATTCAGTACTTC
many TRBJ2-7 TRBD1 TRBV5-1 CASSSDRTYEQYF TGTGCCAGCAGCTCGGACAGGACGTACGAGCAGTACTTC
- TRBJ1-4 - TRBV12-3/TRBV12-4 CASSLARRNEKLFF TGTGCCAGCAGTTTAGCCAGACGAAATGAAAAACTGTTTTTT
few TRBJ1-2 - TRBV12-3/TRBV12-4 CASRTRDGPRANYGYTF TGTGCCAGCAGGACTCGGGACGGACCTAGAGCTAACTATGGCTACACCTTC
- TRBJ2-5 TRBD1 TRBV5-1 CASSLTGDVETQYF TGCGCCAGCAGCTTAACAGGGGATGTAGAGACCCAGTACTTC
few TRBJ2-1 - TRBV20-1 CSASSKTNEQFF TGCAGTGCTAGCTCCAAGACCAATGAGCAGTTCTTC
once TRBJ2-7 - TRBV6-6 CASSAEHYEQYF TGTGCCAGCAGCGCAGAACACTACGAGCAGTACTTC
many TRBJ1-2 - TRBV2 CASSATANYGYTF TGTGCCAGCAGCGCGACAGCTAACTATGGCTACACCTTC
few TRBJ2-5 - TRBV28 CASSLRKGTQETQYF TGTGCCAGCAGTTTACGTAAGGGGACACAAGAGACACAGTACTTC
few TRBJ1-1 - TRBV29-1 CSVVGQNTEAFF TGCAGCGTTGTGGGGCAGAACACTGAAGCTTTCTTT
few TRBJ2-5 - TRBV13 CASRIGNQETQYF TGTGCCAGCCGGATCGGGAACCAAGAGACCCAGTACTTC
few TRBJ1-1 - TRBV4-1 CASSYHRLNTEAFF TGCGCCAGCAGCTATCACAGGTTGAACACTGAAGCTTTCTTT